This T cell receptor beta chain emerged from a study of blood T cell repertoires in COVID-19. Study summary: Acute-phase and convalescent COVID-19 samples originated in the United States, Italy and Spain. Sample material is recorded as cDNA or gDNA derived from T cells, B-cell-depleted T cells, or PBMCs.

Per the original methods: Estimated nucleated cell counts came from reference gene primer amplification. The protocol was immunoSEQ multiplex PCR, while the TCRdb copy is restricted to in-frame clones and leaves out a portion. V and J calls plus clone size are reproduced from that table; the DNA served to infer D and trimming. The table shows a few hundred thousand clones, with approximately 90% occurring only once. V gave up 1 base and J gave up 1 base, with 8 bases separating them. The CDR3 runs to 15 residues. Germline V gene data show CDR1 as MNHEY and CDR2 as SMNVEV (reference sequence). The origin of this receptor is a woman aged 50 to 60 with COVID-19, enrolled during active disease. The V call is TRBV27, the J call TRBJ1-5; weak D call: TRBD1 (6 bases). The sample was peripheral blood. This chain's CDR3 is CASSLYQGSNQPQHF. CDR3 coding DNA: TGTGCCAGCAGTTTATATCAGGGGAGCAATCAGCCCCAGCATTTT.